This TCR beta chain derives from a study of blood T cell repertoires in COVID-19. About the study: Acute-phase and convalescent COVID-19 samples originated in the United States, Italy and Spain. T cells, B-cell-depleted T cells, or PBMCs supplied cDNA or gDNA.

Trimming removed 5 bases from V and 3 bases from J; junction bases left unmatched: 9. Germline CDR1 and CDR2: DFQATT and SNEGSKA (reference sequence). This CDR3 region has 15 residues. Clones were read by immunoSEQ multiplex PCR, and TCRdb kept only the in-frame ones, dropping some. The sample comprises about 120,000 clones, 85% to 90% of which are singletons, and roughly a quarter rests with the top ten. This rearrangement joins TRBV20-1 to TRBJ1-5, with 8 nucleotides matching TRBD1. The clonotype originates from a man aged 65-85 years with active or convalescent COVID-19. Sequencing was done on a sample of peripheral blood. Written as DNA, the CDR3 is TGCAGTGCTCGTGCCCAACAGGGGGACAATCAGCCCCAGCATTTT. This codes for CSARAQQGDNQPQHF.